This TCR beta chain was recovered during a study of shared clonotypes between healthy human individuals (dated by TCRdb to about 2020). Describing the broader study: The cohort comprised two women and a few men aged 18 to 49 years. Per donor, three plates each were used for CD4 naive and CD4 memory, two for CD8 naive, and one for CD8 memory. Blood TCR repertoires of about 5 healthy adults were deeply sequenced to estimate repertoire size and the extent of clonotype sharing between individuals. Libraries were prepared and TCR repertoires were sequenced by different laboratories using diverse techniques, in order to increase sequencing depth and limit assay-specific biases. Leukapheresis yielded between about 0.85 and 9 billion PBMCs per donor.

As concerns this clone: Its antigen is currently not known. Base quality data are lacking; no much larger clone is found one base away.

Using the deep immunoSEQ assay, multiplex PCR amplified TCR CDR3 regions from genomic DNA. Extracted genomic DNA from each cell subset was spread evenly across all wells of several immunoSEQ 96-well plates, with each plate serving as a replicate. For sorted subsets, each replicate PCR was loaded with approximately 200 ng genomic DNA, equivalent to approximately 27,000 T cell genomes. Purified libraries were quantified with a Qubit 3.0 fluorometer, sized on a Bioanalyzer 2100, and re-quantified with the KAPA Library Quantification kit. Each immunoSEQ 96-well plate was sequenced on its own single-read 150-cycle Illumina NextSeq 550 flow cell. In the source study's methods: Because the immunoSEQ output held only junctional sequences and lacked quality scores, the filtering could not match the filtering applied to full-length reads. Sequences were annotated with PyIR, a Python wrapper for IgBLAST v1.9, using IMGT germline references to assign V/J genes and CDR3. Reads with weak V/J assignments (E-value above 1e-6), missing CDR3, stop codons, out-of-frame junctions, or ambiguous translated residues were removed. V3J clonotypes were defined as sequences sharing an identical inferred V gene, J gene, and CDR3 amino acid sequence. To compute the percentage overlap between repertoires, the number of shared unique clonotypes was divided by the size of the smaller repertoire. Repertoire richness was assessed with RTK rarefaction, the Chao1 estimator, and Recon v2.1 estimates of unobserved clonotypes. For all TCRbeta clonotypes obtained by the gDNA method from a handful of donors, generation probabilities were computed with OLGA. TCRdb retrieved this table from immuneACCESS and kept in-frame rearrangements only. Not all clones are present; in checked studies, unresolved V genes account for under half, and no reason is known for the remainder. V, J and clone size were drawn from that table, and D and trimming were deduced from the DNA. In this sample the table shows just over 2,000,000 clones, about 95% of which occur a single time. About 0.13% of the sample goes to the ten largest clones.

Donors were healthy HIV-negative adults with no recently reported acute infections or vaccinations. Every donor was a Caucasian adult living in Nashville, Tennessee, USA. CD4+ T cells were enriched by magnetic negative selection, after which naive cells were positively selected on CD45RA and the negative fraction was taken as the memory subset. Blood was obtained by leukapheresis, after which PBMCs were separated by Ficoll-Histopaque density gradient centrifugation and cryopreserved in liquid nitrogen vapor phase. Analytical flow cytometry was used to check the purity and quantity of each magnetically sorted T cell population. Genomic DNA was isolated from each sorted fraction and quantified by UV absorbance on a Nanodrop 2000c. Relative to germline, V is 0 bases shorter and J is 2 bases shorter, with 12 bases between their ends. The CDR3 runs 17 amino acids, cysteine and phenylalanine included. The entry retains the CDR3 DNA only, 51 bases that are in frame from base 1. According to the germline V gene, CDR1 reads SGHTS and CDR2 reads YDEGEE.

General study outcomes and caveats: Incomplete sequencing was indicated by rarefaction of sorted-subset datasets, despite the large sequencing depth. Larger estimated clonotype richness was generally found for naive subsets than for memory subsets. The small number of donors limited the genetic and exposure-history diversity represented. Clonotypes shared by all four sorted-subset donors showed higher generation probabilities than non-shared clonotypes. Across a handful of donors, around 5% of naive CD4, 3% to 4% of naive CD8, under 2.5% of memory CD4, and 0.3% to 0.45% of memory CD8 clonotypes were shared. Pairwise subsampling indicated that sequencing depth was expected to affect the degree of clonotype sharing among donors. Sampling was limited to blood, and TCR repertoires in tissue likely differ from TCR repertoires in blood.

This receptor was identified in a man aged 18-30 years in good health. The material sequenced was naive CD4+ T cells sorted from blood. Interpreted using the paper, the cell subset or site label stands for: CD45RA+ positively selected. The sequence links TRBV5-8 to TRBJ1-6; tentative D gene TRBD1, with 6 bases matching. The CDR3 is CASSLVTGSTYNSPLHF. The DNA sequence is as follows: TGTGCCAGCAGCTTGGTTACAGGGTCTACCTATAATTCACCCCTCCACTTT.